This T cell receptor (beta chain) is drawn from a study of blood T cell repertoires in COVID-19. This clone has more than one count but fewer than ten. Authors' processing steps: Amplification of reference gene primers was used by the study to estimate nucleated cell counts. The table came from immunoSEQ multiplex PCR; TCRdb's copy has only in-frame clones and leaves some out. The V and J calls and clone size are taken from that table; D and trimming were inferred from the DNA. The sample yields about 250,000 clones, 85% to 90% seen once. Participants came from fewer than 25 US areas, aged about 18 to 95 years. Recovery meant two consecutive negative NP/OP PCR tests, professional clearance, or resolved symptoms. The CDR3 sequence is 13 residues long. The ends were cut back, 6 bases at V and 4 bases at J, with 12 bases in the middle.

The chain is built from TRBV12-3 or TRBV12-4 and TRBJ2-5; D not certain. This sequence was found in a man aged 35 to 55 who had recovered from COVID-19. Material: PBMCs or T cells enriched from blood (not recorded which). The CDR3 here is CASRTDWAETQYF. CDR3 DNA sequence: TGTGCCAGCAGGACGGATTGGGCAGAGACCCAGTACTTC.